This T cell receptor beta chain was captured in a study of blood T cell repertoires in COVID-19. A Seattle source enrolled patients during active infection and followed them longitudinally. The method was immunoSEQ multiplex PCR; TCRdb's version includes in-frame clones alone and lacks a portion of them. The sample yields 100,000 to 150,000 clones, roughly 89% seen once. CDR1 MNHEY and CDR2 SVGAGI come from the germline V gene. The CDR3 consists of 14 residues. V shed 7 bases and J shed 0 bases, with 12 bases lying between them. Sequencing was carried out using peripheral blood. This sequence was found in a man aged 55 to 70 with COVID-19, enrolled during active disease. This sequence joins TRBV6-5 and TRBJ1-2, with D perhaps matching TRBD1 (5 bases). CDR3 sequence: CASKLDTTNYGYTF. The DNA of the CDR3 is TGTGCCAGCAAATTGGACACCACTAACTATGGCTACACCTTC.